There are a few counts of the clone carrying this T cell receptor beta chain. Its antigen is not known. The data were obtained in a study of cytomegalovirus exposure and HLA in healthy donors. Study summary: An earlier analysis found 110 million or so unique TCR beta sequences from approximately 170 million T cells.

Researchers ran the PCR with 60 Vbeta and 13 Jbeta primers. Profiling relied on immunoSEQ multiplex PCR, and the TCRdb table lists in-frame clones only, not all of them. The sample has about 160,000 clones; about 65% are singletons. The CDR3 extends over 15 amino acids. Trimming cost V 3 bases and J 3 bases, with 14 bases left between them. Looked up from germline, CDR1 is LNHNV and CDR2 is YYDKDF (reference sequence). Whole-study findings and limits: Follow-up analysis later connected one missense variant in DCLRE1C with trimming of TCR beta V- and J-genes.

Sequencing was carried out using PBMCs. This TCR was sampled from a middle-aged man in good health and CMV-seropositive. The chain employs TRBV15 and TRBJ2-5, with D possibly matching TRBD2 (6 bases). The CDR3 region is CATSSLNSGEETQYF. CDR3 nucleotide sequence: TGTGCCACCAGCAGTCTGAATAGCGGCGAAGAGACCCAGTACTTC. The whole variable domain, filled in from reference TRBV15 and TRBJ2-5, reads DAMVIQNPRYQVTQFGKPVTLSCSQTLNHNVMYWYQQKSSQAPKLLFHYYDKDFNNEADTPDNFQSRRPNTSFCFLDIRSPGLGDTAMYLCATSSLNSGEETQYFGPGTRLLVL.